The T cell receptor (beta chain) described here comes from a study of breast tumors, draining lymph nodes, adjacent tissues. Whole-study findings and limits: Tumors had less TCR diversity than lymph nodes, more than nontumor tissue. Most tumor T cells seemingly derive from lymph node, then expand in tumor. Data only fit, rather than demonstrated, lymph node origin of most tumor T cells.

CDR1 and CDR2 (germline): SQVTM, ANQGSEA. The CDR3 has 14 residues. V gave up 8 bases and J gave up 1 base, with 16 bases separating them. TCRdb fed the multiplex PCR reads into MiXCR, producing one record per CDR3 protein. Among approximately 130,000 distinct CDR3 sequences listed, 20% to 25% were seen once. In this sample, this clonotype turned up many times. What it recognizes is unknown. Samples came from axillary lymph nodes draining the breast cancer. The chain links TRBV29-1 to TRBJ2-3; possible D gene TRBD2, 6 bases. The source of this sequence is a female donor with breast cancer. Some clones in this sample may be carry-over from other donors' samples. The sequencing sample was made of axillary lymph node tissue. The CDR3 sequence: CSTRTSIGTDTQYF. The CDR3 bases are TGCAGCACCCGTACTAGCATAGGCACAGATACGCAGTATTTT.